This TCR beta chain originates from a study of Tregs in tolerant kidney transplant recipients. This clone was seen a single time. Recipients received nonmyeloablative bone marrow transplants from related graft donors, with transient mixed chimerism. Data came from immunoSEQ multiplex PCR; TCRdb stores just in-frame clones and leaves some out. Here the sample spans about 50,000 clones, roughly 90% being singletons. This receptor was obtained from a human patient who received a combined kidney and bone marrow transplant. The graft donor may have given rise to some T cells. The source material was CD8+ T cells from blood (PBMCs), sampled 12 months after the transplant.

As DNA, the CDR3 is TGTGCCAGCAGCTTGACCTCTTGGGCTACGCAGTATTTT. Amino acids: CASSLTSWATQYF. V usage is TRBV5-6 and J usage is TRBJ2-3; D not certain. CDR1 and CDR2 (germline): SGHDT, YYEEEE. The CDR3 covers 13 residues. V lost 1 base to trimming and J lost 8 bases, with 11 bases between them. The full variable domain, rest sourced from reference TRBV5-6 and TRBJ2-3, is DAGVTQSPTHLIKTRGQQVTLRCSPKSGHDTVSWYQQALGQGPQFIFQYYEEEERQRGNFPDRFSGHQFPNYSSELNVNALLLGDSALYLCASSLTSWATQYFGPGTRLTVL.